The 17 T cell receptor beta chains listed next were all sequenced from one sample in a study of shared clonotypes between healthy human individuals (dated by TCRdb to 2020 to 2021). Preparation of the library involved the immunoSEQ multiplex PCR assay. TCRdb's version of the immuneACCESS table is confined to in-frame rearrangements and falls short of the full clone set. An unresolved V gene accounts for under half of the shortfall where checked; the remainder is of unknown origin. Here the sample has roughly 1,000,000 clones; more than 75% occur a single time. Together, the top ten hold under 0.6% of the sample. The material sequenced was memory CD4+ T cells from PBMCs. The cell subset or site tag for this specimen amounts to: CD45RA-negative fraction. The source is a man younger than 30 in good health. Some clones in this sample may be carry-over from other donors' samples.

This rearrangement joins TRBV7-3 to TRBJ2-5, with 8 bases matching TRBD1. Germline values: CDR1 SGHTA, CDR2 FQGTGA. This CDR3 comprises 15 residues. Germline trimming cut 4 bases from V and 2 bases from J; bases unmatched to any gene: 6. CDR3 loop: CASSYGQGRQETQYF. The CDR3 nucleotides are TGTGCCAGCAGCTATGGACAGGGTCGACAAGAGACCCAGTACTTC.

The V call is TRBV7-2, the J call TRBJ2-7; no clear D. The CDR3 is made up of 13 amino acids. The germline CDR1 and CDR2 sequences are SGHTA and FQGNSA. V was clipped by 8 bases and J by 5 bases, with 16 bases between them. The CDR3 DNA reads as TGTGCCAGCGGCCGATATACGGGCCACGAGCAGTACTTC. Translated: CASGRYTGHEQYF.

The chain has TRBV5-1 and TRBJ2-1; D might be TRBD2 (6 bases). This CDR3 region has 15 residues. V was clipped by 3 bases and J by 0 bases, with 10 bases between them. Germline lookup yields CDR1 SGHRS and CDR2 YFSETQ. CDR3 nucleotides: TGCGCCAGCAGCTGGGGGGTAAGCTCCTACAATGAGCAGTTCTTC. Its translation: CASSWGVSSYNEQFF. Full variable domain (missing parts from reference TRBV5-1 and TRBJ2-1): KAGVTQTPRYLIKTRGQQVTLSCSPISGHRSVSWYQQTPGQGLQFLFEYFSETQRNKGNFPGRFSGRQFSNSRSEMNVSTLELGDSALYLCASSWGVSSYNEQFFGPGTRLTVL.

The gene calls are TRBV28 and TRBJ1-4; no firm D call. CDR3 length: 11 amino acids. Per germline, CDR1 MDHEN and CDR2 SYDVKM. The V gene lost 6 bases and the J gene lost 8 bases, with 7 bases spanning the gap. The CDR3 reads CASSSPEKLFF. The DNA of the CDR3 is TGTGCCAGCAGCTCTCCCGAAAAACTGTTTTTT. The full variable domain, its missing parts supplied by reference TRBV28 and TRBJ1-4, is DVKVTQSSRYLVKRTGEKVFLECVQDMDHENMFWYRQDPGLGLRLIYFSYDVKMKEKGDIPEGYSVSREKKERFSLILESASTNQTSMYLCASSSPEKLFFGSGTQLSVL.

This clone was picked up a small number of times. The CDR3: CASSGTGPVGEQYF. CDR3 DNA sequence: TGTGCCAGCAGTGGGACAGGACCGGTGGGGGAGCAGTACTTC. This chain joins TRBV2 and TRBJ2-7, with 7 bases fitting TRBD1. After removal of 4 bases from V and 7 bases from J, the junction contained 10 bases not matched to a gene. CDR3 length equals 14 residues. Germline loops: CDR1 SNHLY, CDR2 FYNNEI.

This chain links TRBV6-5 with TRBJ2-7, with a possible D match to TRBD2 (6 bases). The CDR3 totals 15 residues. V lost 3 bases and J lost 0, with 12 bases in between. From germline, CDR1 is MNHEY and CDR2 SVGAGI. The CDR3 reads CASSYSAGSSYEQYF. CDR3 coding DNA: TGTGCCAGCAGTTATTCGGCGGGATCCTCCTACGAGCAGTACTTC.

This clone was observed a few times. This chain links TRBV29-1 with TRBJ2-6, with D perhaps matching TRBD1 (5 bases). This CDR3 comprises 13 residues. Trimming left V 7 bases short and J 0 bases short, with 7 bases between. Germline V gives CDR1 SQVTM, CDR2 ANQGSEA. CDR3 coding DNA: TGCAGCGCACAGGTCTCTGGGGCCAACGTCCTGACTTTC. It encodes CSAQVSGANVLTF.

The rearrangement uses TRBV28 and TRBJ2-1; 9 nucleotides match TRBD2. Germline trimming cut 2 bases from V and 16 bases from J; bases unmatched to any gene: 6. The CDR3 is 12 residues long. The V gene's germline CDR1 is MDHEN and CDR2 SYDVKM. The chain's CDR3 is CASSLGTSGSFF. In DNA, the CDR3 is TGTGCCAGCAGTTTAGGTACTAGCGGGTCTTTCTTC.

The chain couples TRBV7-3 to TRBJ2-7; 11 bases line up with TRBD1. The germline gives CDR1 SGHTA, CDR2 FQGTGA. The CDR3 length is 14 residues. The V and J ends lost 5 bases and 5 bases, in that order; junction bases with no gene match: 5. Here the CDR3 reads CASSTGQGAHEQYF. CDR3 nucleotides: TGTGCCAGCAGCACCGGACAGGGGGCCCACGAGCAGTACTTC.

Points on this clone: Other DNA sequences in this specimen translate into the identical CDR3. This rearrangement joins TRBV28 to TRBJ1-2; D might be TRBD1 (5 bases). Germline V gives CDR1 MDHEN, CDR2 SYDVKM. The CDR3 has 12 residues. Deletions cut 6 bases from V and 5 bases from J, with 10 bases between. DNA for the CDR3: TGTGCCAGCAGCCTAGGGGTGTATGGCTACACCTTC. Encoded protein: CASSLGVYGYTF.

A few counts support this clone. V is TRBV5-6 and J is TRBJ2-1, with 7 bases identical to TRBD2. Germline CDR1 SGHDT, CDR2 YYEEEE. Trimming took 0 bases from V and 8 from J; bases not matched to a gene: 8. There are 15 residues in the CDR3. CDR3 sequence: CASSLVSSGQDEQFF. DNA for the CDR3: TGTGCCAGCAGCTTGGTATCTAGCGGCCAAGATGAGCAGTTCTTC.

Written as DNA, the CDR3 is TGTGCCAGCAGTTACTCCTCACAGGGTTACGAGCAGTACTTC. It codes for CASSYSSQGYEQYF. The rearrangement links TRBV6-5 to TRBJ2-7, with D tentatively TRBD1 (6 bases). This CDR3 contains 14 residues. Germline CDR1 MNHEY, CDR2 SVGAGI. V gave up 0 bases and J gave up 4 bases, with 10 bases separating them.

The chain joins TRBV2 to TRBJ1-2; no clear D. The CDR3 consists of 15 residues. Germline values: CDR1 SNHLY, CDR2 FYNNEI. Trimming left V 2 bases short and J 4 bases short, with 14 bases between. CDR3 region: CASSELGRPSYGYTF. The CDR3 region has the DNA TGTGCCAGCAGTGAATTGGGCAGGCCGAGCTATGGCTACACCTTC.

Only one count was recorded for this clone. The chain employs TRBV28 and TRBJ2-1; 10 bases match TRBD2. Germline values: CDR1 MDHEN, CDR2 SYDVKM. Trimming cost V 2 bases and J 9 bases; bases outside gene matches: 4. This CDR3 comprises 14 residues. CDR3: CASSLTSGVSEQFF. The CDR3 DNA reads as TGTGCCAGCAGTTTAACTAGCGGGGTCAGTGAGCAGTTCTTC.

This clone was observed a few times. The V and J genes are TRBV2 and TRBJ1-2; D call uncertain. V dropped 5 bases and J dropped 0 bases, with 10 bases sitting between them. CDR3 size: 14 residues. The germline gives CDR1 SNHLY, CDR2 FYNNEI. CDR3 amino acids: CASSKDPANYGYTF. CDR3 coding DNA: TGTGCCAGCAGTAAAGACCCAGCTAACTATGGCTACACCTTC.

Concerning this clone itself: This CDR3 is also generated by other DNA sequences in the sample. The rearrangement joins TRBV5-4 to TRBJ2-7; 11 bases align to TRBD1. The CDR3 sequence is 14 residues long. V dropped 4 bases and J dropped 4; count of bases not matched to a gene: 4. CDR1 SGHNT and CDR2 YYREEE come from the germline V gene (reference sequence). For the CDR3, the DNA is TGTGCCAGCAGCCAGGACAGGGGGCAATACGAGCAGTACTTC. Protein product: CASSQDRGQYEQYF.

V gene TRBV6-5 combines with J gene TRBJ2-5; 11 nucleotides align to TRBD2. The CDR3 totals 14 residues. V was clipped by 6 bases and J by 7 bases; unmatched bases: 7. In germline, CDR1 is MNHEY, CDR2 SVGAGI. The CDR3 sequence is CASSLLAGEGTQYF. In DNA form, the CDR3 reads TGTGCCAGCAGCTTACTAGCGGGAGAAGGGACCCAGTACTTC.